This record looks at one T cell receptor beta chain sequence and its context. The specificity of this receptor is unknown. Base qualities are not provided; no much larger clone lies one nucleotide away. V is cut by 8 bases and J by 2 bases, and the space between the germline ends is 16 bases. The germline V gene encodes CDR1 SEHNR and CDR2 FQNEAQ (reference sequence). Including the terminal cysteine and phenylalanine, the CDR3 comprises 15 residues. The read is trimmed to its CDR3 DNA, 45 bases read in frame from base 1. This sample is part of a study of post-analysis software for immune sequencing data (dated by TCRdb to the mid-2010s). For the study in its entirety: Disease courses on record covered relapsing-remitting, secondary progressive and progressive-relapsing multiple sclerosis, though some patients had no subtype annotation. Patient repertoires were compared against about a dozen previously published healthy control repertoires from donors aged about 6 to 27 years. A subset of samples was prepared in parallel using single-end sample barcoding, then pooled and co-amplified after Illumina adapter ligation. Broader findings and caveats from the paper: Multiple sclerosis patients had significantly lower normalized Chao1 diversity than controls, a result that suggests substantial peripheral T-cell clonal expansion. Patients showed significantly higher frequencies than controls for five TRBV segments, among them TRBV5-6, TRBV5-1 and TRBV20-1. The control group was slightly older than the multiple sclerosis patient group. Direct clustering with F measure showed strong co-clustering of samples prepared in the same batch, prompting a batch-effect correction.

TCR beta repertoires were profiled from peripheral blood of approximately 13 young patients with multiple sclerosis to demonstrate the VDJtools post-analysis software. The patients with multiple sclerosis were children and adolescents between about 6 and 15 years of age. The library was generated by PCR. Sequenced on an Illumina HiSeq 2500. To reduce PCR and sequencing biases, unique molecular identifiers were built into the TCR beta cDNA libraries. Every 1 to 10 million input T cells yielded roughly 0.5 million cDNA molecules, meaning each molecule approximated one T cell. Patient libraries were prepared and sequenced with the same protocol used for the earlier healthy control dataset. Within a given batch, samples were prepared together, multiplexed and sequenced on the same HiSeq lane. As for the original processing: MIGEC handled the raw barcoded reads, throwing out single-read molecular identifier groups before consensus assembly and CDR3 extraction. Clonotype tables were post-analysed with VDJtools, normalizing diversity by down-sampling all datasets to the smallest sample size. In repertoire overlap clustering, CDR3 amino acid sequences, but not nucleotide sequences, were matched to correct batch-related cross-sample contamination. TCRdb cleaned the public reads at Q25 with fastp, built clones with MiXCR and kept in-frame beta chains. Merged by CDR3 protein, the rows form single entries marked with the most common genes and DNA. TCRdb, not the authors, supplied the V and J calls. This sample is represented by about half a million distinct CDR3 sequences; around 36% of them were singletons. The top ten hold approximately 6% of the sample.

The source material was blood. The chain was built from TRBV7-9 and TRBJ2-1; the D gene cannot be resolved beyond TRBD1 or TRBD2, each matching 5 bases. The receptor was derived from a girl aged 2 to 17 with multiple sclerosis. In nucleotides, the sequence is TGTGCCAGCCTCCTTGTGGGGGACCCCTACAATGAGCAGTTCTTC. Its protein is CASLLVGDPYNEQFF.